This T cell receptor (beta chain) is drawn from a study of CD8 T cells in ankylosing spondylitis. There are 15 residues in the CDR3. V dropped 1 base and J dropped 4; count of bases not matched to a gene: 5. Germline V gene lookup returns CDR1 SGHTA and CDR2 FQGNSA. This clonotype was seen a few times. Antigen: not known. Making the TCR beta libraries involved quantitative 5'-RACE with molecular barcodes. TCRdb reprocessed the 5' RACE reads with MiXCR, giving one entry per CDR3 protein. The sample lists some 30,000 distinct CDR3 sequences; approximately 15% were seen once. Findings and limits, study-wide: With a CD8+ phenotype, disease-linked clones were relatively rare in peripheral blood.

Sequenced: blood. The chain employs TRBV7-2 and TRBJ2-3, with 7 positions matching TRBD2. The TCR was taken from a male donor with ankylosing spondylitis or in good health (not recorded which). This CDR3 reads CASSLVAGVSDTQYF. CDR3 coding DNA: TGTGCCAGCAGCTTAGTGGCGGGGGTGTCAGATACGCAGTATTTT.